This record covers a single T cell receptor beta chain. The sample comes from a study of CD8 T cells in Susac syndrome. The authors sequenced TCR beta from blood CD8+ and CD4+ T cells. Negative isolation was applied to CD8+ and CD4+ T cells, and FACS enrichment was applied to TEMRA cells. The germline gives CDR1 SGDLS, CDR2 YYNGEE. V shed 3 bases and J shed 0 bases, with 10 bases lying between them. The length of the CDR3 is 15 residues. Reverse transcription of roughly 0.5 to 1 ug RNA was performed with random hexamers. The method of amplification for TCR beta CDR3 was immunoSEQ multiplex PCR, covering 54 Vbeta and 13 Jbeta. TCRdb analysed the immunoSEQ multiplex PCR reads with MiXCR anew, one entry per CDR3 protein. The sample has roughly 400,000 distinct CDR3 sequences, more than 80% seen once.

The source of this sequence is a human donor with multiple sclerosis. V is TRBV9 and J is TRBJ1-3, with D uncertain. The sample consisted of CD8+ T cells from PBMCs. The CDR3 is CASSGLASSGNTIYF. The CDR3 DNA sequence: TGTGCCAGCAGCGGCCTTGCGTCCTCTGGAAACACCATATATTTT.